This paragraph covers one T cell receptor (beta chain) sequence. The antigen is unknown. This specimen belongs to a study of cytomegalovirus exposure and HLA in healthy donors. Vbeta (60) and Jbeta (13) primers were used in the PCR. The repertoire was sequenced with immunoSEQ multiplex PCR; TCRdb's copy has only in-frame clones and lacks some. Counted here are about 82,000 clones, around 68% occurring once; the ten biggest clones make up approximately 16%. Germline values: CDR1 LNHDA, CDR2 SQIVND (reference sequence). The CDR3 has 13 amino acids. V lost 10 bases to trimming and J lost 1 base, with 13 bases between them. Findings and limits, study-wide: Apart from CMV serostatus, no immune exposure information was available.

The chain links TRBV19 to TRBJ1-1; perhaps TRBD1 as D (5 bases). The sequence came from a middle-aged woman in good health and CMV-seropositive. The source material was PBMCs. CDR3 nucleotide sequence: TGTGCCATAAGGACATTCCCGAACACTGAAGCTTTCTTT. This encodes CAIRTFPNTEAFF.